The source of this T cell receptor beta chain is a study of blood T cell repertoires in COVID-19. Looking at the study overall: The cDNA or gDNA used as material had been derived from T cells, B-cell-depleted T cells, or PBMCs.

Per germline, CDR1 SGDLS and CDR2 YYNGEE. V lost 5 bases and J 3 bases, leaving 19 bases between the germline ends. This CDR3 spans 16 amino acids. Sequenced by immunoSEQ multiplex PCR; TCRdb stores in-frame clones only, minus some. The repertoire consists of under 200,000 clones, with less than 85% occurring once and the leading ten covering around 18%. This TCR was sampled from a man between 60 and 70 years old who had recovered from COVID-19. This chain uses TRBV9 with TRBJ2-3; unclear D gene. Sequences were obtained from PBMCs or T cells enriched from blood (not recorded which). The CDR3 DNA is TGTGCCAGCAGACCTGGCGCCGGCCTAGGAACAGATACGCAGTATTTT. Amino acids: CASRPGAGLGTDTQYF.